This T cell receptor (beta chain) derives from a study of T cell responses to AZD1222 COVID-19 vaccine. Whole-study context: Second-dose intervals near 4 or 12 weeks were combined.

Here immunoSEQ multiplex PCR was the method, and the copy in TCRdb shows in-frame clones only, minus some. The sample consists of 200,000 or so clones, 85% to 95% of them appearing once. Germline CDR1 and CDR2: MDHEN and SYDVKM. Trimming shortened V by 3 bases and J by 7 bases, and 12 bases separated the two germline ends. This CDR3 has 13 amino acids. As for this clone: Antigen unknown.

Whole-study findings and limits: No repertoire was sampled before or during the peak T cell response, only after it. A mostly white British donor set with more females was recruited, and clonal diversity was possibly underestimated.

The chain employs TRBV28 and TRBJ1-1; tentatively, D is TRBD1 (6 bases). The starting material was peripheral blood, obtained on day 0 of AZD1222 vaccination. This sequence was found in an adult in good health. The CDR3 region has the DNA TGTGCCAGCAGTTTGTTGGGGGGCTATGAAGCTTTCTTT. This codes for CASSLLGGYEAFF.